This T cell receptor beta chain derives from a study of T cells in localized non-small cell lung cancer. Study-wide findings and caveats: Highest T cell clonality was seen in uninvolved adjacent lung, surpassing that measured in tumor. Heterogeneity is still possible, as just one tumor region was sequenced. Longer survival (overall) was linked to higher T cell density in blood. For the top 100 tumor clones, a median about 60 also appeared in adjacent lung.

The germline gives CDR1 MRHNA, CDR2 SNTAGT. The V gene lost 4 bases and the J gene lost 4 bases, with 14 bases spanning the gap. This CDR3 is 15 amino acids long. A word on this clone: The antigen is unknown.

Clones were sequenced by immunoSEQ multiplex PCR, and TCRdb holds only the in-frame ones, with some missing. The sample lists under 95,000 clones, around 84% seen once, with about a tenth in the top ten. The material sequenced was peripheral blood, taken before any cancer treatment. The sequence was collected from a female donor aged 60 or older with stage I lung adenocarcinoma. V usage is TRBV6-4 and J usage is TRBJ1-5; D possibly corresponds to TRBD1 (5 bases). This chain's CDR3 is CASSASGNGNQPQHF. CDR3 sequence (DNA): TGTGCCAGCAGTGCCTCAGGGAATGGAAATCAGCCCCAGCATTTT.